Following are 8 T cell receptor beta chains from one sample sequenced in a study of a mutant IDH1 vaccine in newly diagnosed glioma. As for time point: week 11, during vaccination. The content of each vaccine dose was 300 ug of mutant IDH1 20-mer peptide, and topical imiquimod accompanied it. Antigens of these TCRs are unknown. TCRdb keeps only in-frame clones here, not all; method: immunoSEQ multiplex PCR. The sample lists tens of thousands of clones, roughly 80% seen once, with 5.9% in the top ten. The specimen comprised PBMCs, sampled from a glioma patient whose treatment included an IDH1 peptide vaccine. The receptors originated from a man aged 50-59 years with glioma.

This chain connects TRBV7-8 to TRBJ1-4; unclear D gene. Germline V lookup: CDR1 SGHVS, CDR2 FQNEAQ. V was clipped by 6 bases and J by 1 base, with 3 bases between them. The CDR3 totals 12 residues. CDR3 DNA sequence: TGTGCCAGCAGGAAAACTAATGAAAAACTGTTTTTT. Its translation: CASRKTNEKLFF.

The V call is TRBV4-2, the J call TRBJ2-1; 8 bases agree with TRBD2. Per germline, CDR1 LGHNA and CDR2 YNFKEQ. The CDR3 is made up of 16 amino acids. V was clipped by 8 bases and J by 6 bases; unmatched bases: 15. The CDR3 DNA sequence: TGTGCCAGCTCCCTGAGGGGTGCGGGAGGAGGCAATGAGCAGTTCTTC. It yields the protein CASSLRGAGGGNEQFF.

Only one count was recorded for this clone. The rearrangement uses TRBV7-2 and TRBJ2-7, with D unclear. Germline V lookup: CDR1 SGHTA, CDR2 FQGNSA. V shed 3 bases and J shed 2 bases, with 11 bases lying between them. CDR3 length: 14 amino acids. Here the CDR3 DNA reads TGTGCCAGCAGCTTCCAGCGTCCGGCCTACGAGCAGTACTTC. This codes for CASSFQRPAYEQYF.

The V gene is TRBV7-9, the J gene TRBJ1-2; TRBD1 aligns across 9 bases. This CDR3 contains 13 residues. V lost 5 bases and J lost 7; bases outside the gene matches: 5. Germline V lookup: CDR1 SEHNR, CDR2 FQNEAQ (reference sequence). CDR3 DNA sequence: TGTGCCAGCAGCCGAGGGACAGGGAGTGGCTACACCTTC. Translated: CASSRGTGSGYTF. The whole variable domain, remainder taken from reference TRBV7-9 and TRBJ1-2, is DTGVSQNPRHKITKRGQNVTFRCDPISEHNRLYWYRQTLGQGPEFLTYFQNEAQLEKSRLLSDRFSAERPKGSFSTLEIQRTEQGDSAMYLCASSRGTGSGYTFGSGTRLTVV.

The V gene is TRBV4-1, the J gene TRBJ1-2; TRBD1 is a possible D gene (5 bases). The germline gives CDR1 MGHRA, CDR2 YSYEKL. With 0 bases removed from V and 4 bases from J, the gap between germline ends came to 15 bases. The CDR3 runs to 16 residues. The CDR3 DNA follows: TGCGCCAGCAGCCAAGACGGGCAGGGATACGGCTATGGCTACACCTTC. Its protein is CASSQDGQGYGYGYTF.

The chain employs TRBV4-2 and TRBJ2-5; TRBD2 matches 12 bases. CDR3 size: 18 residues. The trim removed 0 bases at V and 5 bases at J, leaving 10 bases unmatched. Germline V gene data show CDR1 as LGHNA and CDR2 as YNFKEQ. This chain's CDR3 is CASSQDGLAGLRIETQYF. The CDR3 nucleotides read TGTGCCAGCAGCCAAGATGGACTAGCGGGACTGAGGATCGAGACCCAGTACTTC.

The gene calls are TRBV7-2 and TRBJ1-4; D may be TRBD1 (6 bases). There are 15 residues in the CDR3. CDR1 is SGHTA, CDR2 FQGNSA, per germline. The V and J ends lost 5 bases and 6 bases respectively, with 16 bases between them. The CDR3 loop reads CASSATGRLDEKLFF. CDR3 nucleotide sequence: TGTGCCAGCAGCGCAACAGGGAGGTTGGATGAAAAACTGTTTTTT.

This chain links TRBV19 with TRBJ2-1; 13 nucleotides line up with TRBD2. From germline, CDR1 is LNHDA and CDR2 SQIVND (reference sequence). The junction had 10 bases not matched to a gene; V was cut back by 5 bases and J by 9 bases. CDR3 length: 16 amino acids. In DNA form, the CDR3 reads TGTGCCAGTAGTGAAAGAGGGGGACTAGCGGGACTTGAGCAGTTCTTC. It is translated as CASSERGGLAGLEQFF.